The rows below give T cell receptor beta chains drawn from one sample of a study of regulatory T cells in long-lasting Graves disease. Using its own MiXCR run on the multiplex PCR reads, TCRdb lists one record per CDR3 protein. Of about 240,000 distinct CDR3 sequences in the sample, roughly a fifth are singletons; the top ten hold approximately 14%. Sequenced here: peripheral blood mononuclear cells (PBMCs), sampled at new diagnosis, from a patient treated with antithyroid drugs. The source is a female donor with Graves disease. Each CDR3 is given with its conserved first and last residue. The D gene is left open where the match is weak. The size field is filled for only some rows; it gives once, few, many or a size class.

v_call	d_call	clone_size	j_call	cdr3_aa	cdr3_nt
TRBV5-4	.	.	TRBJ1-2	CASSFIQDTDTYGYTF	TGTGCCAGCAGCTTTATTCAGGACACGGACACCTATGGCTACACCTTC
TRBV7-3	TRBD1	.	TRBJ2-2	CASSLGQGMREAPNTGELFF	TGTGCCAGCAGCTTAGGACAGGGGATGAGGGAGGCCCCGAACACCGGGGAGCTGTTTTTT
TRBV27	TRBD2	.	TRBJ2-3	CASSPDPAGSTDTQYF	TGTGCCAGCAGTCCCGATCCAGCGGGAAGCACAGATACGCAGTATTTT
TRBV20-1	.	many	TRBJ1-2	CSATKRTNYGYTF	TGCAGTGCCACAAAACGAACTAACTATGGCTACACCTTC
TRBV6-2/TRBV6-3	.	many	TRBJ2-1	CASSPGTLRHNEQFF	TGTGCCAGCAGTCCCGGGACTTTAAGACACAATGAGCAGTTCTTC
TRBV27	.	many	TRBJ2-7	CASSLYRGGPYEQYF	TGTGCCAGCAGTTTATACAGGGGGGGACCCTACGAGCAGTACTTC
TRBV7-3	.	many	TRBJ2-7	CASSLTAGYEQYF	TGTGCCAGCAGCTTAACTGCAGGGTACGAGCAGTACTTC
TRBV4-3	.	many	TRBJ2-1	CASSLIDRTSNEQFF	TGCGCCAGCAGCCTGATTGACCGTACAAGCAATGAGCAGTTCTTC
TRBV28	TRBD2	many	TRBJ2-1	CASSSVLAGAYNEQFF	TGTGCCAGCAGTTCGGTACTAGCGGGGGCTTACAATGAGCAGTTCTTC
TRBV6-5	.	many	TRBJ2-3	CASSSQTGSSWDTQYF	TGTGCCAGCAGTTCCCAAACAGGGAGCTCCTGGGATACGCAGTATTTT